This passage covers 2 T cell receptor beta chains from one sample sequenced in a study of shared clonotypes between healthy human individuals. Clones were read by immunoSEQ multiplex PCR, and TCRdb kept only the in-frame ones, dropping some. The sample contains 600,000 to 700,000 clones, around 78% of which appear only once. Source material: memory CD4+ T cells sorted from blood. As to subset: CD45RA-negative fraction. Receptors originate from a woman in her twenties or thirties in good health.

This clone has more than one count but fewer than ten. V gene TRBV5-6 combines with J gene TRBJ2-1; TRBD2 aligns across 9 bases. After removal of 2 bases from V and 15 bases from J, the junction contained 18 bases not matched to a gene. Germline V CDR1 and CDR2: SGHDT, YYEEEE. The CDR3 is made up of 16 amino acids. The CDR3 sequence: CASSFTGTSLTQPPFF. The CDR3 DNA sequence: TGTGCCAGCAGCTTCACCGGGACTAGCCTTACCCAGCCTCCGTTCTTC.

The CDR3 region has the DNA TGTGCCATCAGTGCCGGGACAGTGCAGGAGACCCAGTACTTC. Its translation: CAISAGTVQETQYF. V usage is TRBV10-3 and J usage is TRBJ2-5; 7 bases are shared with TRBD1. This CDR3 has 14 amino acids. The ends lost 4 bases at V and 5 bases at J; junction bases unmatched: 7. The germline gives CDR1 ENHRY, CDR2 SYGVKD.